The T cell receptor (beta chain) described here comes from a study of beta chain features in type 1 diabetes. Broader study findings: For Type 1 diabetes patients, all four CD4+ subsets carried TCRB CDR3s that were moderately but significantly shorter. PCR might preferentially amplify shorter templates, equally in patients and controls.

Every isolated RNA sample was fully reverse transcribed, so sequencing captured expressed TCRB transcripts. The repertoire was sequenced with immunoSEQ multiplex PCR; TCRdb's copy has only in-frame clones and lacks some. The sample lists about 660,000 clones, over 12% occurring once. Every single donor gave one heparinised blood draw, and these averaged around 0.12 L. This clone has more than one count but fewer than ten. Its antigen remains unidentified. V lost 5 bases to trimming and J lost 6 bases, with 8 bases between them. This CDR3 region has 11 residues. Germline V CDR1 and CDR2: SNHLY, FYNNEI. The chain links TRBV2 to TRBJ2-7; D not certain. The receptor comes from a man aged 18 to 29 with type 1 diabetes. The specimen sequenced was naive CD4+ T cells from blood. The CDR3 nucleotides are TGTGCCAGCAGTTTTGACGGCGAGCAGTACTTC. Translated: CASSFDGEQYF.